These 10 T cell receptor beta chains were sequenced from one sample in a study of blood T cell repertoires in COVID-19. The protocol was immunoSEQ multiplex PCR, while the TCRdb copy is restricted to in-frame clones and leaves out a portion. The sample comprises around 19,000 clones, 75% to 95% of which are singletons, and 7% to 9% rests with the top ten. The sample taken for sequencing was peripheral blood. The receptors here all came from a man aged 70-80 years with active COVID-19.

This CDR3 reads CASSYRSHSQETQYF. The CDR3 DNA sequence: TGTGCCAGCAGTTATAGAAGTCATAGCCAAGAGACCCAGTACTTC. The V gene is TRBV6-2 or TRBV6-3, the J gene TRBJ2-5; no definite D call. The germline V and J ends were trimmed by 3 bases and 1 base, with 12 bases remaining between them. This CDR3 has 15 amino acids. Per germline, CDR1 MNHEY and CDR2 SVGEGT.

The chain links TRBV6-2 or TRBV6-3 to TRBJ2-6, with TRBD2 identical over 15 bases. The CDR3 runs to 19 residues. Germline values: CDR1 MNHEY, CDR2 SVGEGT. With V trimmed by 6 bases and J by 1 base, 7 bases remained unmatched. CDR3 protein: CASSRGLAGGGSGANVLTF. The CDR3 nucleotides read TGTGCCAGCAGCCGTGGACTAGCGGGAGGGGGATCTGGGGCCAACGTCCTGACTTTC.

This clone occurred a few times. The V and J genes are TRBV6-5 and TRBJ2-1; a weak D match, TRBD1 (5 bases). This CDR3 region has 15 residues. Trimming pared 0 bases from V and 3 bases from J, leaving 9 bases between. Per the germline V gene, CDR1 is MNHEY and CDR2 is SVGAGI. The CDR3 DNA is TGTGCCAGCAGTTACTCAGGGGCTCTCTACAATGAGCAGTTCTTC. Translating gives CASSYSGALYNEQFF.

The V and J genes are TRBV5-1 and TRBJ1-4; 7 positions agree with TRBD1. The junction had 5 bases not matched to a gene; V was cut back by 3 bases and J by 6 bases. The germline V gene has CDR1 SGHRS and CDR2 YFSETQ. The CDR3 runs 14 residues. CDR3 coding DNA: TGCGCCAGCAGCTATTCGGGGACAGATGAAAAACTGTTTTTT. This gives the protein CASSYSGTDEKLFF.

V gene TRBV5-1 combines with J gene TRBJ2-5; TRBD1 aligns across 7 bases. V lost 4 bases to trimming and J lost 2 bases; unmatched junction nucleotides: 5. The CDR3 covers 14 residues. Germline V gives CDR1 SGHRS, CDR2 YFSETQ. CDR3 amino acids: CASSHGTDQETQYF. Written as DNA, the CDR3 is TGCGCCAGCAGCCACGGGACAGATCAAGAGACCCAGTACTTC.

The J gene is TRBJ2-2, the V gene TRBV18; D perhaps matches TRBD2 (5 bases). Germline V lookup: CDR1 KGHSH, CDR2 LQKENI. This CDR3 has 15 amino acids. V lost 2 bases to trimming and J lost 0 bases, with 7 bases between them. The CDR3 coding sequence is TGTGCCAGCTCACCAAAAGCGGCGAACACCGGGGAGCTGTTTTTT. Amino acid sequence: CASSPKAANTGELFF. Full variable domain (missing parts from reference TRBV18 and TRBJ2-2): NAGVMQNPRHLVRRRGQEARLRCSPMKGHSHVYWYRQLPEEGLKFMVYLQKENIIDESGMPKERFSAEFPKEGPSILRIQQVVRGDSAAYFCASSPKAANTGELFFGEGSRLTVL.

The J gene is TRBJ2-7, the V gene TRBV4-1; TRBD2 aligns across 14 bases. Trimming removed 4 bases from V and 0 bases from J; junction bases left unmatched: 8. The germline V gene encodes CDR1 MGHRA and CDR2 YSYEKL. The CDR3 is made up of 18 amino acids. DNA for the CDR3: TGCGCCAGCAGCCCGGGACTAGCGGGAGCCCCCTCCTCCTACGAGCAGTACTTC. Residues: CASSPGLAGAPSSYEQYF.

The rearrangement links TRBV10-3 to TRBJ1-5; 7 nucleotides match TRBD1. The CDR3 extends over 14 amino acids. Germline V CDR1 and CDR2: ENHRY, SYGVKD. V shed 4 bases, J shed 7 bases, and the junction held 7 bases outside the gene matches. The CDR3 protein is CAISGGTGEQPQHF. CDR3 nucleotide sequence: TGTGCCATCAGTGGAGGTACAGGGGAACAGCCCCAGCATTTT.

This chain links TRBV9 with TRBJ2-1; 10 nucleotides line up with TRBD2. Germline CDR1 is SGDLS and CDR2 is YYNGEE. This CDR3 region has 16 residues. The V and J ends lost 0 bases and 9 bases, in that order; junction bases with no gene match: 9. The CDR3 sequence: CASSVEGSGGSSEQFF. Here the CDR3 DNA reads TGTGCCAGCAGCGTAGAGGGTAGCGGGGGGTCCAGTGAGCAGTTCTTC.

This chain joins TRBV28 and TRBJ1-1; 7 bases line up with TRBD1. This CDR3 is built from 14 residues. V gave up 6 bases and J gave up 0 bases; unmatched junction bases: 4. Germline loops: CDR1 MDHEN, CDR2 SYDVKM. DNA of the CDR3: TGTGCCAGCAGCGTGGGACAGATGAACACTGAAGCTTTCTTT. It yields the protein CASSVGQMNTEAFF.